The rows below give T cell receptor beta chains drawn from one sample of a study of immune evolution from preneoplasia to lung adenocarcinoma. Sequenced by immunoSEQ multiplex PCR; TCRdb stores in-frame clones only, minus some. The sample contains a few thousand clones, roughly 88% of which appear only once. The sample comprised FFPE lung adenocarcinoma in situ tissue. The receptors originated from a person aged 60 to 80 with lung adenocarcinoma. Both conserved end residues are part of each CDR3. A D gene is named only where the DNA matches it firmly. Only some rows state a clone size, as once, few, many or a class for expanded clones.

j_call: TRBJ2-3
clone_size: NA
v_call: TRBV7-3
d_call: NA
cdr3_nt: TGTGCCAGTCGAGGGGACCCAACCCCAGATACGCAGTATTTT
cdr3_aa: CASRGDPTPDTQYF

j_call: TRBJ1-2
clone_size: NA
v_call: TRBV21-1
d_call: NA
cdr3_nt: TGTGCCAGCAGCAAAGTCCCAGGACAGACTTATAACTATGGCTACACCTTC
cdr3_aa: CASSKVPGQTYNYGYTF

j_call: TRBJ2-1
clone_size: NA
v_call: TRBV11-3
d_call: NA
cdr3_nt: TGTGCCAGCAGCCTAACCGGGAGTCAGCCAGAGCAGTTCTTC
cdr3_aa: CASSLTGSQPEQFF

j_call: TRBJ2-2
clone_size: NA
v_call: TRBV9
d_call: NA
cdr3_nt: TGTGCCAGCAGCGCACTGGAGGAGCACGGGGAGCTGTTTTTT
cdr3_aa: CASSALEEHGELFF

j_call: TRBJ2-1
clone_size: NA
v_call: TRBV7-2
d_call: TRBD2
cdr3_nt: TGTGCCAGCAGCACTTCGGGACTAGCTGTCAATGAGCAGTTCTTC
cdr3_aa: CASSTSGLAVNEQFF

j_call: TRBJ1-1
clone_size: NA
v_call: TRBV2
d_call: TRBD1
cdr3_nt: TGTGCCAGCAGTGAAAACAGGGGGAAAGGGAACACTGAAGCTTTCTTT
cdr3_aa: CASSENRGKGNTEAFF

j_call: TRBJ1-2
clone_size: NA
v_call: TRBV27
d_call: NA
cdr3_nt: TGTGCCAGCAGTTTATCGCGGGAGAGTGATGGCTACACCTTC
cdr3_aa: CASSLSRESDGYTF

j_call: TRBJ2-5
clone_size: NA
v_call: TRBV4-1
d_call: NA
cdr3_nt: TGCGCCAGCAGCCAAGATCCCTGGGAGACCCAGTACTTC
cdr3_aa: CASSQDPWETQYF

j_call: TRBJ2-5
clone_size: NA
v_call: TRBV5-6
d_call: TRBD1
cdr3_nt: TGTGCCAGCAGCTCCACAGGGGTAGAGACCCAGTACTTC
cdr3_aa: CASSSTGVETQYF

j_call: TRBJ2-2
clone_size: NA
v_call: TRBV7-3
d_call: NA
cdr3_nt: TGTGCCAGCAGCTTTCGAGCGAACACCGGGGAGCTGTTTTTT
cdr3_aa: CASSFRANTGELFF

j_call: TRBJ2-5
clone_size: NA
v_call: TRBV7-2
d_call: NA
cdr3_nt: TGTGCCAGCAGCGCTCAAGAGACCCAGTACTTC
cdr3_aa: CASSAQETQYF

j_call: TRBJ2-2
clone_size: NA
v_call: TRBV27
d_call: TRBD1
cdr3_nt: TGTGCCAGCACCAGACAGGGTATAGATGCCGGGGAGCTGTTTTTT
cdr3_aa: CASTRQGIDAGELFF

j_call: TRBJ1-5
clone_size: NA
v_call: TRBV30
d_call: NA
cdr3_nt: TGTGCCTGGAGTGAGGGGCAGAGTTATCAGCCCCAGCATTTT
cdr3_aa: CAWSEGQSYQPQHF

j_call: TRBJ2-6
clone_size: once
v_call: TRBV29-1
d_call: TRBD2
cdr3_nt: TGCAGCGTAATACTAGCGGGAGAAACTGGGGCCAACGTCCTGACTTTC
cdr3_aa: CSVILAGETGANVLTF

j_call: TRBJ2-5
clone_size: NA
v_call: TRBV7-2
d_call: NA
cdr3_nt: TGTGCCAGCAGCTTAGGTACTGTGGCACCAAAGTACTTC
cdr3_aa: CASSLGTVAPKYF

j_call: TRBJ1-5
clone_size: NA
v_call: TRBV6-1
d_call: NA
cdr3_nt: TGTGCCAGCAGTGAAGAGGCAGGTAATCAGCCCCAGCATTTT
cdr3_aa: CASSEEAGNQPQHF

j_call: TRBJ2-2
clone_size: NA
v_call: TRBV7-2
d_call: NA
cdr3_nt: TGTGCCAGCAAGTTAGGGGACGACACCGGGGAGCTGTTTTTT
cdr3_aa: CASKLGDDTGELFF

j_call: TRBJ1-2
clone_size: NA
v_call: TRBV28
d_call: NA
cdr3_nt: TGTGCCAGCAGTAGGAGGGGCTCCTATGGCTACACCTTC
cdr3_aa: CASSRRGSYGYTF

j_call: TRBJ2-3
clone_size: once
v_call: TRBV11-2
d_call: TRBD2
cdr3_nt: TGTGCCAGCAGCTCTTTGACTAGCGGGAGAGTAACAGATACGCAGTATTTT
cdr3_aa: CASSSLTSGRVTDTQYF

j_call: TRBJ1-5
clone_size: NA
v_call: TRBV30
d_call: NA
cdr3_nt: TGTGCCTGGAGTGTTGCCGGGGATCAGCCCCAGCATTTT
cdr3_aa: CAWSVAGDQPQHF

j_call: TRBJ2-1
clone_size: NA
v_call: TRBV2
d_call: NA
cdr3_nt: TGTGCCAGCAGTGACCCCGACAGATTCTACAATGAGCAGTTCTTC
cdr3_aa: CASSDPDRFYNEQFF

j_call: TRBJ2-3
clone_size: NA
v_call: TRBV28
d_call: NA
cdr3_nt: TGTGCCAGCAGTTCCCTTCTCGATACGCAGTATTTT
cdr3_aa: CASSSLLDTQYF